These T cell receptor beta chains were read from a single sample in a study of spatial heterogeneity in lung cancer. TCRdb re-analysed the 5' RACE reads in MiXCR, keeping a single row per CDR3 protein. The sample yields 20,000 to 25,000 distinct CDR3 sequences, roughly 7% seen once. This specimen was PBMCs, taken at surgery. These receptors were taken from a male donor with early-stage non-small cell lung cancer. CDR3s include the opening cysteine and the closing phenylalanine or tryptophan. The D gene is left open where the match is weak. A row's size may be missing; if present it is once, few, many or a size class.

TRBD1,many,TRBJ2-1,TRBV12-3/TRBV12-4,TGTGCCAGCAGCCCCACGACAGGGGGTAATGAGCAGTTCTTC,CASSPTTGGNEQFF
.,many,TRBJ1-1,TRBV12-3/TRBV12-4,TGTGCCAGCAGTTGGGACACGGGGAACACTGAAGCTTTCTTT,CASSWDTGNTEAFF
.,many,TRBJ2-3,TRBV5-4,TGTGCCAGCCATAATCGTCGGGATACGCAGTATTTT,CASHNRRDTQYF
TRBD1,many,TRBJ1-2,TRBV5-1,TGCGCCAGCAGCTTGGGACAGGGGAATGGCTACACCTTC,CASSLGQGNGYTF
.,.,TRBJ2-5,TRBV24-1,TGTGCCACCAGTGATTACGCGTACCAAGAGACCCAGTACTTC,CATSDYAYQETQYF
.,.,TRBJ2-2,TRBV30,TGTGCCTGGAGTTTGCGGAACACCGGGGAGCTGTTTTTT,CAWSLRNTGELFF
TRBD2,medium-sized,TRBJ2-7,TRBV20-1,TGCAGTGCTATGGGACTAGCGGGAGCTGAGCAGTACTTC,CSAMGLAGAEQYF
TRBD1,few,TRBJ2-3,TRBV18,TGTGCCAGCTCACCAAGGACAGGGGGAGATACGCAGTATTTT,CASSPRTGGDTQYF
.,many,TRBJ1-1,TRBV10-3,TGTGCCATCAGTGAGTCGAGGAACTTGAACACTGAAGCTTTCTTT,CAISESRNLNTEAFF
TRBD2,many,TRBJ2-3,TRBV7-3,TGTGCCAGCAGCTTAACCCCAGGACTAGCGGTAGATACGCAGTATTTT,CASSLTPGLAVDTQYF
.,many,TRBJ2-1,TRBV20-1,TGCAGTGCTAGAGATCCAGCGGGTAGCTCCTACAATGAGCAGTTCTTC,CSARDPAGSSYNEQFF
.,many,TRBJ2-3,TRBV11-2,TGTGCCAGCAGCAGGGACGGATCAATAGATACGCAGTATTTT,CASSRDGSIDTQYF
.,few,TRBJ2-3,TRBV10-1,TGCGCCAGCAGTGAGTCGTGGTTAGCAGATACGCAGTATTTT,CASSESWLADTQYF
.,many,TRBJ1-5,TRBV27,TGTGCCAGCAGTTTTGAACCAGGTCCCAATCAGCCCCAGCATTTT,CASSFEPGPNQPQHF
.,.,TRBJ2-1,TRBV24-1,TGTGCCACCAGTGACTCCTCTAGCGTCTCCTACAATGAGCAGTTCTTC,CATSDSSSVSYNEQFF
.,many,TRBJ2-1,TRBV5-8,TGTGCCAGCAGCCAGGTCCCAGGGTCTCACTCCTACAATGAGCAGTTCTTC,CASSQVPGSHSYNEQFF
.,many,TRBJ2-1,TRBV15,TGTGCCACCTCGACTAGTAGCTCCTACAATGAGCAGTTCTTC,CATSTSSSYNEQFF
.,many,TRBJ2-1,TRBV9,TGTGCCAGCAGCGTAGGTAGCGGAGTATACAATGAGCAGTTCTTC,CASSVGSGVYNEQFF
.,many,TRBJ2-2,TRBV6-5,TGTGCCAGCATGTCGGTCTCTCAGGGTCTCACCGGGGAGCTGTTTTTT,CASMSVSQGLTGELFF
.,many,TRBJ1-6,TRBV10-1,TGCGCCAGCAGCGGACTTGGGGCCAATTCACCCCTCCACTTT,CASSGLGANSPLHF
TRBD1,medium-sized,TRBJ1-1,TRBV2,TGTGCCAGCAGAGCCGACAGGGACACTGAAGCTTTCTTT,CASRADRDTEAFF
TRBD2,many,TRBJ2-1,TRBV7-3,TGTGCCAGCAGCCCCCCTGGGACTAGTGATTACAATGAGCAGTTCTTC,CASSPPGTSDYNEQFF
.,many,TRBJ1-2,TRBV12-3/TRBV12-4,TGTGCCAGCAGTTTGGACGGAGGGGGCTATGGCTACACCTTC,CASSLDGGGYGYTF
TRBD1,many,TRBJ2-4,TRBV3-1,TGTGCCAGCAGCGACAGGGGCAAAAACATTCAGTACTTC,CASSDRGKNIQYF
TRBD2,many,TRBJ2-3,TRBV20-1,TGCAGTGCTAGTCGTAGCGGGGGCACAGATACGCAGTATTTT,CSASRSGGTDTQYF
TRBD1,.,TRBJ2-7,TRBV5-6,TGTGCCAGCAGCCCACCCGGGACAGGGCTATACGAGCAGTACTTC,CASSPPGTGLYEQYF
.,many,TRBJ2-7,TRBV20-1,TGCAGTGCTAGAGCGGGGGGCTATAGCTCCTACGAGCAGTACTTC,CSARAGGYSSYEQYF